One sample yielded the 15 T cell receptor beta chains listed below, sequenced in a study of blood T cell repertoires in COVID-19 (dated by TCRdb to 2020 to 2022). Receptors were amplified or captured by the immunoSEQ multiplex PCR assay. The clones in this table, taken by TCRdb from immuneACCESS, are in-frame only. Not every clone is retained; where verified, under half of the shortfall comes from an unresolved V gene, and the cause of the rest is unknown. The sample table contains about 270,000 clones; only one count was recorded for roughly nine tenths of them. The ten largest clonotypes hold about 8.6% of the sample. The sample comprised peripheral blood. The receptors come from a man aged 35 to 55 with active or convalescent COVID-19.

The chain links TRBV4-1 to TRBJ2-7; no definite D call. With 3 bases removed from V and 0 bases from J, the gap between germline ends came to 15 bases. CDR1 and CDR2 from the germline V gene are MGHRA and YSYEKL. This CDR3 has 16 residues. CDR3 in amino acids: CASSQPVAVSSYEQYF. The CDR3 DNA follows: TGCGCCAGCAGCCAGCCCGTTGCTGTGAGCTCCTACGAGCAGTACTTC.

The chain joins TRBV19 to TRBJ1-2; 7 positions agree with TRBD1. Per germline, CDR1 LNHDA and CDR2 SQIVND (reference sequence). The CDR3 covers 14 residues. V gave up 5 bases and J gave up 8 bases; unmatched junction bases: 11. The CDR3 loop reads CASSERQGVRGYTF. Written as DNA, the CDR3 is TGTGCCAGTAGTGAAAGACAGGGAGTGCGGGGCTACACCTTC. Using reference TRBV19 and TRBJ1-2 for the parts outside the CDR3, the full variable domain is DGGITQSPKYLFRKEGQNVTLSCEQNLNHDAMYWYRQDPGQGLRLIYYSQIVNDFQKGDIAEGYSVSREKKESFPLTVTSAQKNPTAFYLCASSERQGVRGYTFGSGTRLTVV.

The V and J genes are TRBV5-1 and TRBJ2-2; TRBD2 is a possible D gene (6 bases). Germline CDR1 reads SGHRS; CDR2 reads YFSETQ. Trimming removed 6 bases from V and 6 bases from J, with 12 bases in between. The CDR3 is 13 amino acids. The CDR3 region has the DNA TGCGCCAGCATGAGCAGCGGGCCCGGGGAGCTGTTTTTT. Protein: CASMSSGPGELFF.

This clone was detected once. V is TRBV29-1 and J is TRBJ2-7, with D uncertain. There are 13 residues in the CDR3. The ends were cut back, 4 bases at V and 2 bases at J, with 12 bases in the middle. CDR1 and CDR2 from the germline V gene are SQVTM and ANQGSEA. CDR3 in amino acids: CSVVLAEPYEQYF. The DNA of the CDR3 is TGCAGCGTTGTATTAGCTGAACCCTACGAGCAGTACTTC.

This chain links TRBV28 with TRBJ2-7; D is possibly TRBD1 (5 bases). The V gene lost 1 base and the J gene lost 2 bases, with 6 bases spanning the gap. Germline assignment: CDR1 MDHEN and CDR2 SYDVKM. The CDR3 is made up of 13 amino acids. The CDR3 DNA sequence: TGTGCCAGCAGTTTATCAGGGCCCTACGAGCAGTACTTC. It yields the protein CASSLSGPYEQYF. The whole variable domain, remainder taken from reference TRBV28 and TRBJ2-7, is DVKVTQSSRYLVKRTGEKVFLECVQDMDHENMFWYRQDPGLGLRLIYFSYDVKMKEKGDIPEGYSVSREKKERFSLILESASTNQTSMYLCASSLSGPYEQYFGPGTRLTVT.

The CDR3 DNA is TGTGCCAGCAGTTATGGGTCAGGGGGCCTTAGGGAGACCCAGTACTTC. Its translation: CASSYGSGGLRETQYF. V gene TRBV6-5 combines with J gene TRBJ2-5, with 8 nucleotides matching TRBD1. This CDR3 comprises 16 residues. The germline gives CDR1 MNHEY, CDR2 SVGAGI. Trimming removed 3 bases from V and 5 bases from J; junction bases left unmatched: 11.

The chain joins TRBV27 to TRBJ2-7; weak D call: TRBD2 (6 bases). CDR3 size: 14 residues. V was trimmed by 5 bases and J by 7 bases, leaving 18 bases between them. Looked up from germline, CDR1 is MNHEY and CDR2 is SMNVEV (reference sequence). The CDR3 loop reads CASSPRSGVREQYF. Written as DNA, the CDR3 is TGTGCCAGCAGTCCCAGATCGGGGGTGAGGGAGCAGTACTTC.

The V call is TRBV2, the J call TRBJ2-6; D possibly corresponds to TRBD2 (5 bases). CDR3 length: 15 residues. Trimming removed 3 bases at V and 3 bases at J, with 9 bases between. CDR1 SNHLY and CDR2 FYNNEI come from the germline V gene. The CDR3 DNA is TGTGCCAGCAGTGACCCCGGGATTGGGGCCAACGTCCTGACTTTC. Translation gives CASSDPGIGANVLTF.

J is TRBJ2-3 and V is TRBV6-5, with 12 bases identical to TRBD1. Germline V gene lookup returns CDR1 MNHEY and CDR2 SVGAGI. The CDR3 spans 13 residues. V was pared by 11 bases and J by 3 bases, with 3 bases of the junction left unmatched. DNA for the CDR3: TGTGCCGGGACAGGGGGCGGGACAGATACGCAGTATTTT. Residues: CAGTGGGTDTQYF.

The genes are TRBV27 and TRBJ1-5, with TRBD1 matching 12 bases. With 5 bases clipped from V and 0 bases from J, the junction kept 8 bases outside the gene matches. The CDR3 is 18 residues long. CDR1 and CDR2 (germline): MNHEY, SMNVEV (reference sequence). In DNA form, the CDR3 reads TGTGCCAGCAGTAGGGGGGACAGGGGGCCGTTTAGCAATCAGCCCCAGCATTTT. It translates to CASSRGDRGPFSNQPQHF.

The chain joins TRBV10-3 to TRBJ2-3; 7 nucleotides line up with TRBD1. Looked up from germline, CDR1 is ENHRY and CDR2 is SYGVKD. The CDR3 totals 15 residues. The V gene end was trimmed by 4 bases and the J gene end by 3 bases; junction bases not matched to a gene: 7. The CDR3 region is CAISGARGSTDTQYF. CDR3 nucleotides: TGTGCCATCAGTGGTGCCAGGGGGTCGACAGATACGCAGTATTTT.

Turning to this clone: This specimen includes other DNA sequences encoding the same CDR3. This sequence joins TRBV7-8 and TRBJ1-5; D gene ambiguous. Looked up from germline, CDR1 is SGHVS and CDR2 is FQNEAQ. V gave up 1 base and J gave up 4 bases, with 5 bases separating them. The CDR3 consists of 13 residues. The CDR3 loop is CASSLERNQPQHF. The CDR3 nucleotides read TGTGCCAGCAGCTTAGAACGGAATCAGCCCCAGCATTTT.

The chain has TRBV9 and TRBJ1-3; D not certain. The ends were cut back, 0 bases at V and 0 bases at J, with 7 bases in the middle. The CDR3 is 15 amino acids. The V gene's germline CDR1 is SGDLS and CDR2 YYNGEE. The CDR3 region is CASSVDGGSGNTIYF. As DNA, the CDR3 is TGTGCCAGCAGCGTAGATGGCGGCTCTGGAAACACCATATATTTT.

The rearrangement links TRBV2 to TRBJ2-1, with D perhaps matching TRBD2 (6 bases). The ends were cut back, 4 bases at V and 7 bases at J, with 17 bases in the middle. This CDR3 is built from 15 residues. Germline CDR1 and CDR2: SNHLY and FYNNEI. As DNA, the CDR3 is TGTGCCAGCAGTGGGGACGGGAGTAGGGCGAATGAGCAGTTCTTC. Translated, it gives CASSGDGSRANEQFF.

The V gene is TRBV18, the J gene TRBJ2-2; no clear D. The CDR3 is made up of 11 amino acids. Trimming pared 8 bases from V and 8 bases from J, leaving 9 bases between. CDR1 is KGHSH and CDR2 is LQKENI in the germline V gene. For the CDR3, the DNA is TGTGCCAGCCTCCGCGAGGGGGAGCTGTTTTTT. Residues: CASLREGELFF.